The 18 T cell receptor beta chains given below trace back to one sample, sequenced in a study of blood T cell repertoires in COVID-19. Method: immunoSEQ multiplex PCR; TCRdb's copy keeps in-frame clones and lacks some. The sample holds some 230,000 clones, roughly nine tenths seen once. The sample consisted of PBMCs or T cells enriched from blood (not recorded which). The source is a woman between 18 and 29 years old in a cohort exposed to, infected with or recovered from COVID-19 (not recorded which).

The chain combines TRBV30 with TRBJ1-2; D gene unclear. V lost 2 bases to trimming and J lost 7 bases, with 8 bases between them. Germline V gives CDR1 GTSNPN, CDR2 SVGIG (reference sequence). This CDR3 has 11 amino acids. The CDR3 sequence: CAWSLTGGYTF. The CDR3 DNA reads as TGTGCCTGGAGTCTCACGGGTGGCTACACCTTC.

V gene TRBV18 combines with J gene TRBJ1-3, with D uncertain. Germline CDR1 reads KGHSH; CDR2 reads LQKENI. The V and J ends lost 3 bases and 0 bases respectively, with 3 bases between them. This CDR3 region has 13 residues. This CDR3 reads CASSPSSGNTIYF. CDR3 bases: TGTGCCAGCTCACCTAGCTCTGGAAACACCATATATTTT.

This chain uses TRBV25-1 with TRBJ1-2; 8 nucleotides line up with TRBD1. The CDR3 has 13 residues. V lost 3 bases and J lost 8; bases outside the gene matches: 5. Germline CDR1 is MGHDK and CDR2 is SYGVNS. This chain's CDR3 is CASSDDRGGGYTF. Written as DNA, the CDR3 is TGTGCCAGCAGTGACGACAGGGGAGGGGGCTACACCTTC.

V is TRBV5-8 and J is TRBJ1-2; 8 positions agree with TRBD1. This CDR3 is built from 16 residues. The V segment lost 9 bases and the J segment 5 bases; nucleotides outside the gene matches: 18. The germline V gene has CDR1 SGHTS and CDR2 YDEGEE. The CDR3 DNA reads TGTGCCACCAGGAAGGTGGGCACAGGGGGTAGATATGGCTACACCTTC. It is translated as CATRKVGTGGRYGYTF.

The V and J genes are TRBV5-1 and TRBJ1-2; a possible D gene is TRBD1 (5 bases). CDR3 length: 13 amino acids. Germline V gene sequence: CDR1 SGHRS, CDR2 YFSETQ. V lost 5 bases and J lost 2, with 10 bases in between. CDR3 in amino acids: CASRGEVNYGYTF. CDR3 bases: TGCGCCAGCAGAGGGGAAGTGAACTATGGCTACACCTTC.

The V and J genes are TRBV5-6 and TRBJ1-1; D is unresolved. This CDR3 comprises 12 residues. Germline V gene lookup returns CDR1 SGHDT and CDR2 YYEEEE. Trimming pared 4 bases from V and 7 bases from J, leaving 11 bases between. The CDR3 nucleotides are TGTGCCAGCAGCCGCATGGGGAGTGAAGCTTTCTTT. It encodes CASSRMGSEAFF.

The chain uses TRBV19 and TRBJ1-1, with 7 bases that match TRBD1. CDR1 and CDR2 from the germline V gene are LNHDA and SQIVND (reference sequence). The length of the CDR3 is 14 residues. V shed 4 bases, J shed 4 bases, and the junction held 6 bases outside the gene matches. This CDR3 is CASSTVDRATEAFF. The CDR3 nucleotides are TGTGCCAGTAGTACCGTTGACAGGGCCACTGAAGCTTTCTTT.

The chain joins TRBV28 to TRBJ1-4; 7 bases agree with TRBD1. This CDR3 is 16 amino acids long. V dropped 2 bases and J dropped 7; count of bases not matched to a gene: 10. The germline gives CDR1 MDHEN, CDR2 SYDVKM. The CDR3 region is CASSLLLTGVAEKLFF. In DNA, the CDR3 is TGTGCCAGCAGTTTACTCCTAACAGGGGTCGCTGAAAAACTGTTTTTT. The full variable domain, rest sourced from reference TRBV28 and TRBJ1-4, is DVKVTQSSRYLVKRTGEKVFLECVQDMDHENMFWYRQDPGLGLRLIYFSYDVKMKEKGDIPEGYSVSREKKERFSLILESASTNQTSMYLCASSLLLTGVAEKLFFGSGTQLSVL.

CDR3 sequence (DNA): TGTGCCAGCGGGCCGGGACAGCGGTATGGCTACACCTTC. Translated, it gives CASGPGQRYGYTF. The chain has TRBV2 and TRBJ1-2; 7 nucleotides match TRBD1. Trimming at V came to 8 bases and at J to 5 bases, leaving 8 bases not matched to a gene. This CDR3 has 13 residues. CDR1 is SNHLY and CDR2 is FYNNEI in the germline V gene.

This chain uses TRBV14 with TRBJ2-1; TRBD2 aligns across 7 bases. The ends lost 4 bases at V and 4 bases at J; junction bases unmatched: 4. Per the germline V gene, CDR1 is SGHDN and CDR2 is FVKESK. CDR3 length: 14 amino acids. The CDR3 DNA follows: TGTGCCAGCAGCCTGAGCGGGGCTTACAATGAGCAGTTCTTC. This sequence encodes CASSLSGAYNEQFF. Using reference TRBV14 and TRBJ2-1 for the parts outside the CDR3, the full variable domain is EAGVTQFPSHSVIEKGQTVTLRCDPISGHDNLYWYRRVMGKEIKFLLHFVKESKQDESGMPNNRFLAERTGGTYSTLKVQPAELEDSGVYFCASSLSGAYNEQFFGPGTRLTVL.

The CDR3 here is CSASTGYGYTF. DNA for the CDR3: TGCAGTGCTAGCACAGGCTATGGCTACACCTTC. The chain combines TRBV20-1 with TRBJ1-2, with D perhaps TRBD1 (5 bases). This CDR3 has 11 residues. Germline V CDR1 and CDR2: DFQATT, SNEGSKA (reference sequence). Trimming removed 3 bases from V and 4 bases from J, with 6 bases in between.

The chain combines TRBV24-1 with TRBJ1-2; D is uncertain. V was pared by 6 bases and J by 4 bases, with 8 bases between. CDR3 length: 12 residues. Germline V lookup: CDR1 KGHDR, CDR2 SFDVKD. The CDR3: CATSSPVYGYTF. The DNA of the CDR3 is TGTGCCACCAGTAGCCCCGTCTATGGCTACACCTTC.

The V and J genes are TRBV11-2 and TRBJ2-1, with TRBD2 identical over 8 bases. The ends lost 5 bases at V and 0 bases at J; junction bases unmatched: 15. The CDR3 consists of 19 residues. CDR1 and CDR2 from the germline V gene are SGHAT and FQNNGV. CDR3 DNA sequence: TGTGCCAGCAGCCTAAGCGGGACTAGGACCCCCTACTCCTACAATGAGCAGTTCTTC. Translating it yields CASSLSGTRTPYSYNEQFF.

In nucleotides, the CDR3 is TGTGCCACCAGTGCCCCAGAACAGGGGACGGATCAGCCCCAGCATTTT. Translating gives CATSAPEQGTDQPQHF. V usage is TRBV24-1 and J usage is TRBJ1-5; 7 bases line up with TRBD1. V trimming: 5 bases; J trimming: 5 bases; junction bases outside the gene matches: 11. This CDR3 has 16 amino acids. In germline, CDR1 is KGHDR, CDR2 SFDVKD.

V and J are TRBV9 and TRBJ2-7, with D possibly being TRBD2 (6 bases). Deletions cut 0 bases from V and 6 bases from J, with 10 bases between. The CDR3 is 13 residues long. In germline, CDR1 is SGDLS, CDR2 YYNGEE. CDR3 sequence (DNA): TGTGCCAGCAGCGTAGGAGCGGGTACCGAGCAGTACTTC. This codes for CASSVGAGTEQYF.

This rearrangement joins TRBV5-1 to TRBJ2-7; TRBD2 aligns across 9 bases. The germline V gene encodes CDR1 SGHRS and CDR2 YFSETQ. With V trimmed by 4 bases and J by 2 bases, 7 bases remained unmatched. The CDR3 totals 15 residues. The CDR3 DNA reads TGCGCCAGCAGCCCGACGGGACTAGCCGCCTACGAGCAGTACTTC. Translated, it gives CASSPTGLAAYEQYF.

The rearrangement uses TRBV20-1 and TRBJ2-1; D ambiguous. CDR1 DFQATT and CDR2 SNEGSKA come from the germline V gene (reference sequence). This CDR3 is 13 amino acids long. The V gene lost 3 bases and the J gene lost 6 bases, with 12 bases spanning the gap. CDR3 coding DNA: TGCAGTGCTAGTGAGGCCCCCCTCAATGAGCAGTTCTTC. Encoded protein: CSASEAPLNEQFF.

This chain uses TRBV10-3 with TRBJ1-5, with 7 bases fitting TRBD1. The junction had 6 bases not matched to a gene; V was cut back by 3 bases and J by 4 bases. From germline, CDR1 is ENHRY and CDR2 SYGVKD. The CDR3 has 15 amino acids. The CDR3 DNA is TGTGCCATCAGTGATCAGCAGGGGGTAAATCAGCCCCAGCATTTT. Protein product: CAISDQQGVNQPQHF.